The T cell receptor (beta chain) under discussion was sequenced for a study of cytomegalovirus exposure and HLA in healthy donors. Study overall: The study's early data release held 75 million to 95 million unique TCRs from HLA-typed donors. Study-level points and caveats: Some V segments (TRBV6-2 and TRBV6-3 among them) were excluded as indistinguishable.

In the case of this clone: Its target is unknown.

V lost 5 bases and J lost 9; bases outside the gene matches: 7. Per germline, CDR1 LGHNT and CDR2 FRNRAP. The length of the CDR3 is 15 residues. The PCR had 60 Vbeta and 13 Jbeta primers. The assay was immunoSEQ multiplex PCR, and TCRdb's table has in-frame clones only and misses some. Of about 61,000 clones detected, roughly 90% appear once; the ten largest clones hold around 1.5%. This rearrangement joins TRBV12-5 to TRBJ1-6, with 10 bases aligning to TRBD1. Source material: PBMCs. This clonotype was obtained from a young man in good health and CMV-seropositive. The CDR3 reads CASGVGQGRSSPLHF. The CDR3 region has the DNA TGTGCTAGTGGTGTGGGACAGGGGAGGAGTTCACCCCTCCACTTT.